This T cell receptor (beta chain) was recovered during a study of blood T cell repertoires in COVID-19. The trim removed 4 bases at V and 2 bases at J, leaving 2 bases unmatched. CDR1 is SGHRS, CDR2 YFSETQ, per germline. CDR3 length: 13 amino acids. This clone was seen only once. Profiling relied on immunoSEQ multiplex PCR, and the TCRdb table lists in-frame clones only, not all of them. Of around 80,000 clones listed, about four fifths are singletons. This receptor was identified in a human donor in a cohort sampled during active COVID-19. V and J are TRBV5-1 and TRBJ2-5; 7 nucleotides line up with TRBD2. The sequenced material came from peripheral blood. For the CDR3, the DNA is TGCGCCAGCAGCGGGGGGGGACAAGAGACCCAGTACTTC. As protein: CASSGGGQETQYF.